Listed below are T cell receptor beta chains from one sample, sequenced in a study of blood T cell repertoires in COVID-19. Sequencing was performed with immunoSEQ multiplex PCR; in TCRdb, only in-frame clones are kept and a portion is missing. Among around 140,000 clones, 70% to 90% were seen once, and the ten largest hold less than 2%. Sequenced material: peripheral blood. The receptors here all came from a man aged 65-85 years with acute or convalescent COVID-19. The CDR3 runs from the conserved cysteine through the conserved F or W. Each record gives: clone size, V gene, D gene, J gene, CDR3 DNA, CDR3 protein. The D gene is left open where the match is weak. A row's size may be missing; if present it is once, few, many or a size class.

-	TRBV25-1	TRBD1	TRBJ1-6	TGTGCCAGCAGTGAATCGACAGGGAGGAATTCACCCCTCCACTTT	CASSESTGRNSPLHF
-	TRBV5-1	TRBD1	TRBJ1-6	TGCGCCAGCAGCGTGGGACAGAGTAATTCACCCCTCCACTTT	CASSVGQSNSPLHF
-	TRBV2	-	TRBJ1-2	TGTGCCAGCAGTGATCGCCCGAGATCAGGGTATGGCTACACCTTC	CASSDRPRSGYGYTF
-	TRBV19	-	TRBJ2-7	TGTGCCAGTAGTATTGAACAGGGCAGCTACGAGCAGTACTTC	CASSIEQGSYEQYF
once	TRBV30	TRBD1	TRBJ2-7	TGTGCCTGGAGCCCCCGGAGAGGGGGCGCGTACGAGCAGTACTTC	CAWSPRRGGAYEQYF
-	TRBV5-5	-	TRBJ2-1	TGTGCCAGCAGCTTGGGGGGGCGACGGTTAGGGTTTGGAGACAATGAGCAGTTCTTC	CASSLGGRRLGFGDNEQFF
-	TRBV5-1	-	TRBJ1-5	TGCGCCAGCAGCTTGGATGGACAGCGCAATCAGCCCCAGCATTTT	CASSLDGQRNQPQHF
-	TRBV29-1	TRBD1	TRBJ2-5	TGCAGCGCTACCGGGACAGGGGGCTTGGAGACCCAGTACTTC	CSATGTGGLETQYF
-	TRBV7-6	TRBD1	TRBJ1-1	TGTGCCAGCAGCTTAGTTTTTACAGGACAGGAGAACACTGAAGCTTTCTTT	CASSLVFTGQENTEAFF
once	TRBV3-1/TRBV3-2	-	TRBJ2-2	TGTGCCAGCAGCCCCCCACACCCCGACACCGGGGAGCTGTTTTTT	CASSPPHPDTGELFF
-	TRBV30	TRBD1	TRBJ1-2	TGTGCCTGGAGCCAAGACAGGGGCTATGGCTACACCTTC	CAWSQDRGYGYTF
once	TRBV2	-	TRBJ2-3	TGTGCCAGCAGTGGGACAGCCTCTAGGGCAGATACGCAGTATTTT	CASSGTASRADTQYF
-	TRBV4-1	TRBD2	TRBJ2-7	TGCGCCAGCAGCCAATCTAGCGGGCTTTCCTACGAGCAGTACTTC	CASSQSSGLSYEQYF
once	TRBV6-5	TRBD1	TRBJ1-2	TGTGCCAGCAGTCAGGACAGGTCCTATGGCTACACCTTC	CASSQDRSYGYTF
-	TRBV5-1	-	TRBJ2-3	TGCGCCAGCAGCTTGAAAAGAACAGGGAGAACAGATACGCAGTATTTT	CASSLKRTGRTDTQYF
-	TRBV30	TRBD1	TRBJ1-6	TGTGCCTCTGGACAGGCTAATTCACCCCTCCACTTT	CASGQANSPLHF
-	TRBV27	-	TRBJ1-1	TGTGCCAGCAGTTTTCGTCTGTGGAGCACTGAAGCTTTCTTT	CASSFRLWSTEAFF
-	TRBV12-3/TRBV12-4	-	TRBJ2-5	TGTGCCAGCACTCGAGGGGGAGAGACCCAGTACTTC	CASTRGGETQYF
-	TRBV7-3	TRBD1	TRBJ2-3	TGTGCCAGCAGCTTAATGGGCCAGGGGGTTCCCACAGATACGCAGTATTTT	CASSLMGQGVPTDTQYF
-	TRBV19	-	TRBJ2-1	TGTGCCAGTAGTATAGGGGACACGAATGAGCAGTTCTTC	CASSIGDTNEQFF
few	TRBV7-9	-	TRBJ1-1	TGTGCCAGCCATTTCGCCCAGGAACCGAAATACATGGAAGCTTTCTTT	CASHFAQEPKYMEAFF
-	TRBV5-1	-	TRBJ2-5	TGCGCCAGCAGCCTACCCCTGTCGGGGGAGACCCAGTACTTC	CASSLPLSGETQYF
-	TRBV11-3	TRBD2	TRBJ2-5	TGTGCCAGCAGCTTTTCTAGCGGGAAACAAGAGACCCAGTACTTC	CASSFSSGKQETQYF
few	TRBV6-5	-	TRBJ1-2	TGTGCCACGGGCGGGGAATTCGGTGGCTACACCTTC	CATGGEFGGYTF
-	TRBV30	TRBD2	TRBJ2-5	TGTGCCTGGAGTCCTACTAGCGGGGGGGAGACCCAGTACTTC	CAWSPTSGGETQYF
-	TRBV29-1	-	TRBJ1-1	TGCAGCGGCGGGACCTACACTGAAGCTTTCTTT	CSGGTYTEAFF
-	TRBV5-1	-	TRBJ1-1	TGCGCCAGCAGCCCGCAGGGGCCGATGAACACTGAAGCTTTCTTT	CASSPQGPMNTEAFF
-	TRBV24-1	TRBD1	TRBJ2-2	TGTGCCACCAGTCCAGGGGGCAACACCGGGGAGCTGTTTTTT	CATSPGGNTGELFF
-	TRBV5-4	TRBD2	TRBJ2-3	TGTGCCAGCAGCACGGGGACTAGCGGGGGGGCCGGTACGCAGTATTTT	CASSTGTSGGAGTQYF
-	TRBV12-3/TRBV12-4	-	TRBJ2-5	TGTGCCAGCAGTTCGTGGGGCGGAGAGACCCAGTACTTC	CASSSWGGETQYF
once	TRBV10-2	TRBD2	TRBJ2-1	TGCGCCAGCAGTGAGAGTAGCGGGGGGTACAATGAGCAGTTCTTC	CASSESSGGYNEQFF
-	TRBV11-2	-	TRBJ2-3	TGTGCCAGCAGCTTAGCGGGGTTGGGGCAGTATTTT	CASSLAGLGQYF
-	TRBV5-1	-	TRBJ2-1	TGCGCCAGCAGTTCCGGCGACTCGGCTGAAACCTACAATGAGCAGTTCTTC	CASSSGDSAETYNEQFF
-	TRBV6-5	-	TRBJ2-7	TGTGCCAGCAGTTACTCGTCAGGGTCCGCCTACGAGCAGTACTTC	CASSYSSGSAYEQYF
-	TRBV2	TRBD1	TRBJ1-2	TGTGCCAGCAGCCGAGAATCCGGGACAGGGGGTCGTGGCTACACCTTC	CASSRESGTGGRGYTF
-	TRBV27	-	TRBJ1-1	TGTGCCAGCAGTTTGACAGGAATGAACACTGAAGCTTTCTTT	CASSLTGMNTEAFF
-	TRBV9	-	TRBJ2-5	TGTGCCAGCAGCGTACAGGGGCTGACCCAAGAGACCCAGTACTTC	CASSVQGLTQETQYF
-	TRBV2	TRBD2	TRBJ2-5	TGTGCCAGCACCATGACTAGCGGCCAAGAGACCCAGTACTTC	CASTMTSGQETQYF
-	TRBV27	TRBD1	TRBJ2-7	TGTGCCAGCAGTCCGACAGGGTGGGGGACCTACGAGCAGTACTTC	CASSPTGWGTYEQYF